This T cell receptor beta chain is drawn from a study of beta chain features in type 1 diabetes (dated by TCRdb to 2016 to 2019). The study in broad terms: No differences in mean age, gender distribution, total cell number or subset yield were found between patients and healthy donors. A total of roughly 98,000,000 sorted cells were examined across all samples, and RNA yield correlated strongly with the number of cells per subset. The study compared the TCRB repertoires of sorted circulating CD4+ T cell subsets in recently diagnosed type 1 diabetes patients with those in matched healthy donors. Regulatory and stem cell-like memory subsets were obtained from only 8 patients and about eight healthy donors, while naive and central memory subsets were obtained from all 30 or so donors. Results and caveats for the whole study, not just this receptor: At VDJ recombination sites, type 1 diabetes patients had fewer insertions and more deleted nucleotides, which implies abnormalities in thymic rearrangement. Type 1 diabetes patients showed a moderate but significant shortening of TCRB CDR3 length in all four CD4+ subsets. Naive, central memory and regulatory TCRB repertoires appeared to be more similar among patients than among healthy donors. Only small numbers of individuals were included in the HLA sub-analyses, which left unresolved whether HLA type had any influence on TCRB rearrangement. Because cDNA rather than genomic DNA was sequenced, highly expressing activated cells could have been over-represented, although no difference in activation and CD3 levels was found between groups. Shorter templates might have been favored by PCR, but patient and control samples were amplified and corrected together, so both groups would have been affected equally by any skew.

Each donor gave one peripheral blood draw, roughly 120 mL on average, collected into heparinised tubes. Using a panel that included CD45RO, CCR7, CD25, CD127, CD95 and CD27, naive, central memory, regulatory and stem cell-like memory CD4+ T cells were sorted on a BD FACSAria II. A purity above 98% was achieved for all sorted populations. PBMCs were isolated immediately by Lymphoprep density gradient centrifugation and stained directly without culture. So that batch effects would be minimized, each experiment stained and sorted samples in pairs, pairing one healthy donor with one patient. Trimming removed 5 bases from V and 2 bases from J; the gene matches leave 14 bases unexplained. CDR1 and CDR2, per the germline V gene, are KGHSH and LQKENI. Its CDR3 holds 19 amino acids, cysteine through phenylalanine. Only CDR3 DNA remains: 57 bases, in frame from the first base. The entire amount of isolated RNA was reverse transcribed using the High Capacity cDNA Reverse Transcription Kit, so the sequenced TCRB transcripts were expressed ones. Naive, central memory and regulatory T cell samples underwent deep immunoSEQ sequencing, averaging about 3.57 million total reads per sample. Sorted cells were lysed in RLT buffer, and RNA was extracted using DNase-treated RNeasy Micro or Mini kits according to cell number. Each cell subset was processed separately to prevent cross-contamination, with patient and healthy donor samples processed together. The immunoSEQ multiplex PCR was used to amplify TCRB sequences from cDNA, generating 87-bp fragments that spanned the CDR3 region. Sequencing of the amplicons was done on the Illumina HiSeq platform. For the original study's pipeline: PCR bias was computationally corrected using synthetic template baselines, reads within Hamming distance 2 were collapsed, and singletons that could not be merged were discarded. By aligning reads against IMGT, V, D and J genes, CDR3 length, and insertions or deletions at six rearrangement sites were assigned. Within each subset, clonotype counts were normalized to sorted cell number, and only after that were true diversity and Gini coefficients computed with the tcR R package. The overlap coefficient, calculated on TCRB nucleotide sequences, was used to measure repertoire sharing. Out-of-frame TCRB sequences from naive cells were analyzed as a proxy for the pre-selection repertoire. The table was pulled from immuneACCESS by TCRdb, which kept in-frame rearrangements only. Such tables lose some clones; where checked, under half of the loss comes from unresolved V genes, and the rest has no known cause. V and J calls and clone size are those listed in that table; D and trimming were worked out from the DNA. Here the sample has around 300,000 clones; more than 9.5% occur a single time. Of the sample, under 0.02% is held by the ten largest clones.

A note on this clone: Its cognate antigen has yet to be identified. Base qualities are not at hand, and no much larger clone is one base apart.

The sequence was collected from a woman younger than 45 in good health. Material: naive CD4+ T cells from blood. The sample's cell subset or site label, in plain terms: true naive CD4+ T cells. The chain links TRBV18 with TRBJ2-5, with 13 bases aligning to TRBD2. The nucleotide sequence reads TGTGCCAGCTCATTTCCTCCGGGACTAGCGGGAAACGTACAAGAGACCCAGTACTTC. Its coded protein is CASSFPPGLAGNVQETQYF.